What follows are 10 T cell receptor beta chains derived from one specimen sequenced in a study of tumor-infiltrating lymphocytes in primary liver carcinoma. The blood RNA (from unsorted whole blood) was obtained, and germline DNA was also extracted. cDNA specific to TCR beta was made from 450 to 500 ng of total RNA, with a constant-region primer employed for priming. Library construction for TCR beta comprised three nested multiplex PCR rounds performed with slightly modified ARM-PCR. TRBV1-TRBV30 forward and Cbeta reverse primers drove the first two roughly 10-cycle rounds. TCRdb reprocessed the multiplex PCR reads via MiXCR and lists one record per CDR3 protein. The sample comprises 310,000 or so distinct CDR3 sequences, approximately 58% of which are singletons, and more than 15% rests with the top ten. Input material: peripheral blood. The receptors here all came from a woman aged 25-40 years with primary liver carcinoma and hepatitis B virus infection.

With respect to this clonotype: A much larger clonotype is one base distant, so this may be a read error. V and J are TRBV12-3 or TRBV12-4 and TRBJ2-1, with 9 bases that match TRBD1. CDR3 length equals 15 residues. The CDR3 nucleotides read TGTGCCAGCAGTCCCCCGGGACAGGGTATCAATGAGCAGTCCTTC. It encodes CASSPPGQGINEQSF.

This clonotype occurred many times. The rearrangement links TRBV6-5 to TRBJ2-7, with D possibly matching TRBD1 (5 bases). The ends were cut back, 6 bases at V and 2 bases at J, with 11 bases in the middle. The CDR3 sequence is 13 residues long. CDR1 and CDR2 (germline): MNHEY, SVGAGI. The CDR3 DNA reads TGTGCCAGCAGCAAACAGGTTACCTACGAGCAGTACTTC. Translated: CASSKQVTYEQYF.

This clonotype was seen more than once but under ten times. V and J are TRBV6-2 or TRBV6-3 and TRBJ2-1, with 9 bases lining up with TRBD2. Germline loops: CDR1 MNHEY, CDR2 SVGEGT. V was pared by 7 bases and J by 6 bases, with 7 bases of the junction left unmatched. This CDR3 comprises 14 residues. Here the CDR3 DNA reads TGTGCCAGCACTAGACTAGCGGATCGCAATGAGCAGTTCTTC. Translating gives CASTRLADRNEQFF.

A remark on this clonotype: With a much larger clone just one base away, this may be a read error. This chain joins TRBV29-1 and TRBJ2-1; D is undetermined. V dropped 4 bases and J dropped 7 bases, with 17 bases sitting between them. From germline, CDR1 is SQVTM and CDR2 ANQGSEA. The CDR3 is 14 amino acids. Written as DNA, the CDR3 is TGCAGCGTTGCCAAGAATTTGGTCGGAAATGAGCAGTTCTTC. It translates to CSVAKNLVGNEQFF.

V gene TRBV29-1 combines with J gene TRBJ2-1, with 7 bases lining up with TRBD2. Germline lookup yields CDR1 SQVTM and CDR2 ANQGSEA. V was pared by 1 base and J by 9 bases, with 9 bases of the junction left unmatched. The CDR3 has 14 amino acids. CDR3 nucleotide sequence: TGCAGCGTTGAAGGGACTAGAGGGGATGGTGAGCAGTTCTTC. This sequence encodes CSVEGTRGDGEQFF.

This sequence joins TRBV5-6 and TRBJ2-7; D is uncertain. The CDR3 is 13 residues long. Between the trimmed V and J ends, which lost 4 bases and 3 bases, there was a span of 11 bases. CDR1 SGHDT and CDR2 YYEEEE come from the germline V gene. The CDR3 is CASSMGHSYEQYF. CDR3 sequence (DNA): TGTGCCAGCAGCATGGGCCATAGCTACGAGCAGTACTTC.

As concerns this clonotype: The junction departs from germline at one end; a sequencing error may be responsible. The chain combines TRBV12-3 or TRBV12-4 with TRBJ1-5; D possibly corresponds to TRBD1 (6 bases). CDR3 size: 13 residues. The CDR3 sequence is CASSTGSNQHQHF. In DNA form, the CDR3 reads TGTGCCAGCAGCACAGGGAGCAATCAGCACCAGCATTTT.

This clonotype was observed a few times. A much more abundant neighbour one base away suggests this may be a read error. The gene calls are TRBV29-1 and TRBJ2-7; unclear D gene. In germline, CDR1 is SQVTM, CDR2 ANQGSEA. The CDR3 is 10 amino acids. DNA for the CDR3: TGCAACGTTGAATCTACGAAGCAGTACTTC. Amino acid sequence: CNVESTKQYF.

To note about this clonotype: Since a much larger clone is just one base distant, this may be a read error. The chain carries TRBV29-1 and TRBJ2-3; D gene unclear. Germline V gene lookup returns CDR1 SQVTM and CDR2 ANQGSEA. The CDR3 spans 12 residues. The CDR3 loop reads CGVEERTDTQYF. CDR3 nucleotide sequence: TGCGGCGTTGAGGAAAGAACAGATACGCAGTATTTT.

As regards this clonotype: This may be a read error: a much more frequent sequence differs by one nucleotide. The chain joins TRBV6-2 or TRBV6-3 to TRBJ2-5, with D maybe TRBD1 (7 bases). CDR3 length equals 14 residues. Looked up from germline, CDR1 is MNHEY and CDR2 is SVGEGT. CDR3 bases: TGTGCCAGCAGTTACTCCCAGGGGGGAGAGGCCCAGTACTTC. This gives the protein CASSYSQGGEAQYF.